The rows below give T cell receptor beta chains drawn from one sample of a study of Graves' ophthalmopathy and Graves' hyperthyroidism. Each CDR3 protein gets one entry after TCRdb re-called the multiplex PCR reads with MiXCR. Of a few hundred thousand distinct CDR3 sequences detected, 17% appear once; the ten largest clones hold 2.4%. Input material: peripheral blood. The origin of the receptors is an adult woman with stable Graves' hyperthyroidism. The CDR3 runs from the conserved cysteine through the conserved F or W. A D gene is named only where the DNA matches it firmly. The size of a clone is reported for some rows only, either as once, few or many, or as a class for expanded clones.

cdr3_aa: CASSQVSGSPYEQYF
cdr3_nt: TGCGCCAGCAGCCAGGTTAGCGGGTCGCCCTACGAGCAGTACTTC
j_call: TRBJ2-7
d_call: TRBD2
clone_size: many
v_call: TRBV4-1

cdr3_aa: CASCAGGDRGRYEQYF
cdr3_nt: TGTGCCAGTTGCGCCGGGGGAGACAGGGGTCGATACGAGCAGTACTTC
j_call: TRBJ2-7
d_call: TRBD1
clone_size: many
v_call: TRBV28

cdr3_aa: CASSPSGPRSYEQYF
cdr3_nt: TGTGCCAGCAGTCCTAGCGGGCCCCGCTCCTACGAGCAGTACTTC
j_call: TRBJ2-7
d_call: TRBD2
clone_size: many
v_call: TRBV28

cdr3_aa: CASSPVTGEVNTEAFF
cdr3_nt: TGCGCCAGCAGCCCGGTGACAGGGGAGGTGAACACTGAAGCTTTCTTT
j_call: TRBJ1-1
d_call: TRBD1
clone_size: many
v_call: TRBV5-1

cdr3_aa: CASSPGSGDSYEQYF
cdr3_nt: TGTGCCAGCTCACCGGGGTCAGGGGACTCCTACGAGCAGTACTTC
j_call: TRBJ2-7
d_call: -
clone_size: many
v_call: TRBV18

cdr3_aa: CASSYDSPYEQYF
cdr3_nt: TGTGCCAGCTCCTACGACAGTCCCTACGAGCAGTACTTC
j_call: TRBJ2-7
d_call: -
clone_size: many
v_call: TRBV12-3/TRBV12-4

cdr3_aa: CASSLQGQAGELFF
cdr3_nt: TGTGCCAGCAGCCTACAAGGTCAGGCCGGGGAGCTGTTTTTT
j_call: TRBJ2-2
d_call: -
clone_size: -
v_call: TRBV7-2

cdr3_aa: CASGQGGLQETQYF
cdr3_nt: TGTGCTAGTGGTCAAGGAGGATTGCAAGAGACCCAGTACTTC
j_call: TRBJ2-5
d_call: -
clone_size: many
v_call: TRBV12-5

cdr3_aa: CASSPTRDRGLNEQFF
cdr3_nt: TGTGCCAGCAGCCCCACCCGGGACAGGGGGCTTAATGAGCAGTTCTTC
j_call: TRBJ2-1
d_call: TRBD1
clone_size: -
v_call: TRBV7-3

cdr3_aa: CASSSTGGLNQPQHF
cdr3_nt: TGTGCCAGCAGTTCAACAGGGGGCCTCAATCAGCCCCAGCATTTT
j_call: TRBJ1-5
d_call: TRBD1
clone_size: many
v_call: TRBV6-2/TRBV6-3

cdr3_aa: CSAPLRGSSGNTIYF
cdr3_nt: TGCAGTGCCCCCCTCAGGGGGAGCTCTGGAAACACCATATATTTT
j_call: TRBJ1-3
d_call: TRBD1
clone_size: -
v_call: TRBV20-1

cdr3_aa: CASSLAGTRYEQYF
cdr3_nt: TGTGCCAGCAGCTTAGCGGGGACGAGATACGAGCAGTACTTC
j_call: TRBJ2-7
d_call: -
clone_size: many
v_call: TRBV7-2

cdr3_aa: CATSSGQGPYSNQPQHF
cdr3_nt: TGTGCCACCAGCAGCGGACAGGGACCATATAGCAATCAGCCCCAGCATTTT
j_call: TRBJ1-5
d_call: TRBD1
clone_size: many
v_call: TRBV15

cdr3_aa: CASSLGGTGYYEQYF
cdr3_nt: TGTGCCAGCAGTTTAGGCGGGACAGGGTACTACGAGCAGTACTTC
j_call: TRBJ2-7
d_call: TRBD1
clone_size: once
v_call: TRBV27

cdr3_aa: CASSSNIPSSSIF
cdr3_nt: TGTGCCAGCAGCAGTAATATCCCCTCGTCTTCTATCTTC
j_call: TRBJ2-5
d_call: -
clone_size: many
v_call: TRBV7-2

cdr3_aa: CASRWSLLGEQYF
cdr3_nt: TGTGCCAGCAGGTGGAGTCTGCTGGGGGAGCAGTACTTC
j_call: TRBJ2-7
d_call: -
clone_size: few
v_call: TRBV2

cdr3_aa: CASSRPYRGFYEQYF
cdr3_nt: TGTGCCAGCAGCCGACCGTACAGGGGTTTCTACGAGCAGTACTTC
j_call: TRBJ2-7
d_call: TRBD1
clone_size: many
v_call: TRBV28

cdr3_aa: CASRKGQNYGYTF
cdr3_nt: TGTGCCAGCAGAAAGGGACAGAACTATGGCTACACCTTC
j_call: TRBJ1-2
d_call: TRBD1
clone_size: many
v_call: TRBV28

cdr3_aa: CASSDSGGRTDTQYF
cdr3_nt: TGTGCCAGCAGTGATTCAGGGGGCCGAACAGATACGCAGTATTTT
j_call: TRBJ2-3
d_call: TRBD1
clone_size: few
v_call: TRBV25-1

cdr3_aa: CASTLGRMNTEAFF
cdr3_nt: TGTGCCAGCACCTTGGGCAGGATGAACACTGAAGCTTTCTTT
j_call: TRBJ1-1
d_call: -
clone_size: -
v_call: TRBV5-5